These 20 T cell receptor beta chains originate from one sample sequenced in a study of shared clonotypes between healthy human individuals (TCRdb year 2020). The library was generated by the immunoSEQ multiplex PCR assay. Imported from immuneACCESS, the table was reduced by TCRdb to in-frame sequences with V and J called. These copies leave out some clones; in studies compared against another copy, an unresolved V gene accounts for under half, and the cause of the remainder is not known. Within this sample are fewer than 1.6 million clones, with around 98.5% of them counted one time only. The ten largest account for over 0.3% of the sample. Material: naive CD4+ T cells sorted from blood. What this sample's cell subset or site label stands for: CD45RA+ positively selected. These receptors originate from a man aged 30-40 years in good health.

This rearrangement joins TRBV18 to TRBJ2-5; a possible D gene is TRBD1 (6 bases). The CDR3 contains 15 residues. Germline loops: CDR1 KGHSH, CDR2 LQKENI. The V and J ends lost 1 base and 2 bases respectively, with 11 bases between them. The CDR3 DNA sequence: TGTGCCAGCTCACCACTTTGGGGGCAGCAAGAGACCCAGTACTTC. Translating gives CASSPLWGQQETQYF.

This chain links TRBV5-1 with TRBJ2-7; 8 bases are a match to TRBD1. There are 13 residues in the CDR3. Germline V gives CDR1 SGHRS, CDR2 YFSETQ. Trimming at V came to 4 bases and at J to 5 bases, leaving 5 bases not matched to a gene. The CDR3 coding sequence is TGCGCCAGCAGCAGGACAGGGCCCCACGAGCAGTACTTC. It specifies CASSRTGPHEQYF.

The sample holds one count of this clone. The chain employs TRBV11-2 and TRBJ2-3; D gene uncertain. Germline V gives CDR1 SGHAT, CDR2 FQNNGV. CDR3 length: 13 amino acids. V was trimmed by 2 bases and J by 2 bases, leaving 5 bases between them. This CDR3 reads CASSLWLTDTQYF. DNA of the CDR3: TGTGCCAGCAGCTTATGGCTCACAGATACGCAGTATTTT.

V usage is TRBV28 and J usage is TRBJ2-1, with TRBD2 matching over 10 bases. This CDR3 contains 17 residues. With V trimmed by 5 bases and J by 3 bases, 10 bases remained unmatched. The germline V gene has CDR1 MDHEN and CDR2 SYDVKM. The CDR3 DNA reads TGTGCCAGCAGTCCCAACAAGCTAGCGGGAGACTACAATGAGCAGTTCTTC. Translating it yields CASSPNKLAGDYNEQFF.

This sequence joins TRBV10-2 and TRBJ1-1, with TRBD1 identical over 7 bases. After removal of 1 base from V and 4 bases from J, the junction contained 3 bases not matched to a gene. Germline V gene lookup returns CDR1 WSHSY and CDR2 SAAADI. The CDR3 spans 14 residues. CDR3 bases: TGCGCCAGCAGTGAGTTCCCAGGGGGCACTGAAGCTTTCTTT. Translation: CASSEFPGGTEAFF.

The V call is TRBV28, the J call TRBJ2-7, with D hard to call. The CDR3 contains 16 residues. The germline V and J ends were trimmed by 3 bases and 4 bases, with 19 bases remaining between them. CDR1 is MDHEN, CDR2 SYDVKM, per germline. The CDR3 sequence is CASSFLTRHQYYEQYF. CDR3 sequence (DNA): TGTGCCAGCAGTTTTCTGACACGGCACCAATATTACGAGCAGTACTTC.

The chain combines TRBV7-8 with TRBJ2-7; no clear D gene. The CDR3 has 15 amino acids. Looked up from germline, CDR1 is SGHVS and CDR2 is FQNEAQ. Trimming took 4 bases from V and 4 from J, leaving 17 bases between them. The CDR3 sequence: CASSSPPGPRYEQYF. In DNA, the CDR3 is TGTGCCAGCAGCTCACCCCCGGGTCCTCGGTACGAGCAGTACTTC.

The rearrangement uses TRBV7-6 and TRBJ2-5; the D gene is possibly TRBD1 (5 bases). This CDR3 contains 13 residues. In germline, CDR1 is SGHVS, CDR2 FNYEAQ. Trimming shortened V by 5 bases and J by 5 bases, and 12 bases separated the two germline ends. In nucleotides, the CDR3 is TGTGCCAGCAGCCCTTGGGGCCGGGAGACCCAGTACTTC. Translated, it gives CASSPWGRETQYF.

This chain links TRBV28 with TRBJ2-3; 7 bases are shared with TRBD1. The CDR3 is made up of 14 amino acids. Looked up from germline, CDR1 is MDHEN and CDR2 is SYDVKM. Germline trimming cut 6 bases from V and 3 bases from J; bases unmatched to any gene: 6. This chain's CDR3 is CASRATGRTDTQYF. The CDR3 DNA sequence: TGTGCCAGCAGGGCGACAGGGCGGACAGATACGCAGTATTTT.

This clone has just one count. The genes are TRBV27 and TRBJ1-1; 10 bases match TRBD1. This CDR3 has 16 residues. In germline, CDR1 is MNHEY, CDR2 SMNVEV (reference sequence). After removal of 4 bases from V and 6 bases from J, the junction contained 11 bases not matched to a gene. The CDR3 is CASSSLTGTGVAEAFF. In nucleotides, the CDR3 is TGTGCCAGCAGTTCCCTCACCGGGACAGGGGTGGCTGAAGCTTTCTTT.

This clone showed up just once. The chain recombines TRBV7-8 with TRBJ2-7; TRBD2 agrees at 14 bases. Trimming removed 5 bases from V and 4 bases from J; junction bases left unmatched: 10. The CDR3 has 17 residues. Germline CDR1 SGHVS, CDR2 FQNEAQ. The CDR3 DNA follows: TGTGCCAGCAGCCGACTAGCGGGAGGGCCCGGGGGTTACGAGCAGTACTTC. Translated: CASSRLAGGPGGYEQYF.

The CDR3 DNA sequence: TGTGCCAGCAGATACGTGGGGGGGCTCCAAGAGACCCAGTACTTC. It yields the protein CASRYVGGLQETQYF. The chain uses TRBV5-4 and TRBJ2-5, with D perhaps matching TRBD2 (7 bases). Trimming left V 5 bases short and J 1 base short, with 15 bases between. Per the germline V gene, CDR1 is SGHNT and CDR2 is YYREEE (reference sequence). The CDR3 has 15 residues. Full variable domain (missing parts from reference TRBV5-4 and TRBJ2-5): ETGVTQSPTHLIKTRGQQVTLRCSSQSGHNTVSWYQQALGQGPQFIFQYYREEENGRGNFPPRFSGLQFPNYSSELNVNALELDDSALYLCASRYVGGLQETQYFGPGTRLLVL.

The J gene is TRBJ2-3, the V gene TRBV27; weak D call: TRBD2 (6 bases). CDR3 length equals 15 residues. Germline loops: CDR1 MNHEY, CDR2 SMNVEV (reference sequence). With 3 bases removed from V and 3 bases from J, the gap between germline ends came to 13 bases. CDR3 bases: TGTGCCAGCAGTTTTCGGCGAGGGAGGACAGATACGCAGTATTTT. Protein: CASSFRRGRTDTQYF.

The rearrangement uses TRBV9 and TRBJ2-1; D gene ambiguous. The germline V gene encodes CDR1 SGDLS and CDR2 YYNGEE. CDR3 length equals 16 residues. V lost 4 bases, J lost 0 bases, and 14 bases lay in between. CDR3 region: CASSPSARSSYNEQFF. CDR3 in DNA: TGTGCCAGCAGCCCCAGCGCCAGGAGCTCCTACAATGAGCAGTTCTTC.

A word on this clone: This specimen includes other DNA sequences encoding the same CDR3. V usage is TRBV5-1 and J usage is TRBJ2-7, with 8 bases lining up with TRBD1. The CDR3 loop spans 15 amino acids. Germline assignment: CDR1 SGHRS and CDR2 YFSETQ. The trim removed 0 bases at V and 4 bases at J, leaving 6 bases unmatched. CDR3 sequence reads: CASSLGTGIYYEQYF. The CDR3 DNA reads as TGCGCCAGCAGCTTGGGGACAGGGATTTATTACGAGCAGTACTTC.

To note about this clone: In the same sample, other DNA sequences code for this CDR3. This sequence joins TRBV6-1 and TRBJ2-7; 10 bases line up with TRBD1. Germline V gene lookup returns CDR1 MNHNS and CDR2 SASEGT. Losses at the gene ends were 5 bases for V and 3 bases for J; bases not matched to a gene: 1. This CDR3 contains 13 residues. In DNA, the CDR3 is TGTGCCAGCAGTTGGACAGGGGGCTACGAGCAGTACTTC. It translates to CASSWTGGYEQYF.

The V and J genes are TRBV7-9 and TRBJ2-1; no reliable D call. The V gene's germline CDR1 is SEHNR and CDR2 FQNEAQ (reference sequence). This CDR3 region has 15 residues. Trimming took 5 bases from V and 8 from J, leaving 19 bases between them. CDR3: CASSANPLAFYEQFF. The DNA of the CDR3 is TGTGCCAGCAGCGCAAACCCATTAGCCTTCTATGAGCAGTTCTTC. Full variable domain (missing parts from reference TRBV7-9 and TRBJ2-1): DTGVSQNPRHKITKRGQNVTFRCDPISEHNRLYWYRQTLGQGPEFLTYFQNEAQLEKSRLLSDRFSAERPKGSFSTLEIQRTEQGDSAMYLCASSANPLAFYEQFFGPGTRLTVL.

In nucleotides, the CDR3 is TGTGCCAGCTCAGGAGGTCTGCAAGAGACCCAGTACTTC. Translation: CASSGGLQETQYF. The chain employs TRBV18 and TRBJ2-5; TRBD2 might be the D (5 bases). V was trimmed by 5 bases and J by 2 bases, leaving 9 bases between them. CDR1 and CDR2 (germline): KGHSH, LQKENI. The CDR3 loop spans 13 amino acids.

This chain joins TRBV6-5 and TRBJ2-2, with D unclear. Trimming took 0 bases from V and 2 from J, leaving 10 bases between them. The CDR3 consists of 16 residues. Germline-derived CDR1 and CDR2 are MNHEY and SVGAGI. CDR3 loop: CASSYSIRINTGELFF. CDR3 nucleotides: TGTGCCAGCAGTTACTCGATTAGGATTAACACCGGGGAGCTGTTTTTT.

As DNA, the CDR3 is TGTGCCAGCAGCCAAGTTCTGGGGCAGCTAGTAAATCAGCCCCAGCATTTT. Translated: CASSQVLGQLVNQPQHF. The chain joins TRBV4-2 to TRBJ1-5, with D perhaps matching TRBD1 (5 bases). CDR1 is LGHNA, CDR2 YNFKEQ, per germline. V lost 1 base and J lost 4, with 17 bases in between. The length of the CDR3 is 17 residues.